The count of the clone carrying this T cell receptor (beta chain) is one. The CDR3 consists of 15 residues. The germline gives CDR1 LGHDT, CDR2 YNNKEL (reference sequence). Trimming cost V 4 bases and J 4 bases; bases outside gene matches: 6. In the original workflow: The assay estimated nucleated cells by amplifying reference gene primers. Sequencing used immunoSEQ multiplex PCR; TCRdb keeps in-frame clones, though not all of them. V and J calls and clone size are as listed in that table; D and trimming were resolved from the DNA. The sample holds 240,000 or so clones, about 88% seen once. The data originate from a study of blood T cell repertoires in COVID-19. For the study at large: Acute and convalescent COVID-19 samples came from the United States, Italy and Spain. The analysed material was cDNA or gDNA that came from T cells, B-cell-depleted T cells, or PBMCs.

The sample comprised peripheral blood. The gene calls are TRBV3-1 (or the pseudogene TRBV3-2) and TRBJ1-2; 10 nucleotides agree with TRBD1. This receptor was taken from a woman in her 40s who had recovered from COVID-19. The CDR3 is CASSPGTGVGYGYTF. CDR3 nucleotide sequence: TGTGCCAGCAGCCCCGGGACAGGGGTTGGCTATGGCTACACCTTC.